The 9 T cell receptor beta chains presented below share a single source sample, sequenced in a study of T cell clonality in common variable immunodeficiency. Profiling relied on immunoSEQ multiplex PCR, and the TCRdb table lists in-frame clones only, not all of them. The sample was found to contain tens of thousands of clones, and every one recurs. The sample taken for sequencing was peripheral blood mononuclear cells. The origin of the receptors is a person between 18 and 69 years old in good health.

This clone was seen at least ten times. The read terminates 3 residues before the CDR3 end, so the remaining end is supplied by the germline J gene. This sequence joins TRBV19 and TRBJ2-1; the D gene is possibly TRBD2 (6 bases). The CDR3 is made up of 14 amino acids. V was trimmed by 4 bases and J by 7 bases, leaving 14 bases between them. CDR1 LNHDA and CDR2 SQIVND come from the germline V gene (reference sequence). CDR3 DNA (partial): TGTGCCAGTAGTACCGGAAGCGGGTATAATGAG. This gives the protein CASSTGSGYNE. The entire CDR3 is CASSTGSGYNEQFF.

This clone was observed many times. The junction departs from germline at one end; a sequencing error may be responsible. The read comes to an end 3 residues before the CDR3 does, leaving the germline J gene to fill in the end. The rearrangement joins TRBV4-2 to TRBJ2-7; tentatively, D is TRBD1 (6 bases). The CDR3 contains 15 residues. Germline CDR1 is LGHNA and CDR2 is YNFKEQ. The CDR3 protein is CASSQATSGVYEQYF. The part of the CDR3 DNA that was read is TGCGCCAGCAGCCAAGCCACCTCAGGGGTCTACGAG.

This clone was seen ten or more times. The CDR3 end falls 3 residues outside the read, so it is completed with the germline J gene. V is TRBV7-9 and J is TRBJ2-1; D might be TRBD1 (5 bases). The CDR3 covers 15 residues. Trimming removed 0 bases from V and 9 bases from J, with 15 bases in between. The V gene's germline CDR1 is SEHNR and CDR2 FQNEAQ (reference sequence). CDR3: CASSLAVGREGEQFF. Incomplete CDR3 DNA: TGTGCCAGCAGCTTAGCGGTGGGCAGGGAAGGTGAG.

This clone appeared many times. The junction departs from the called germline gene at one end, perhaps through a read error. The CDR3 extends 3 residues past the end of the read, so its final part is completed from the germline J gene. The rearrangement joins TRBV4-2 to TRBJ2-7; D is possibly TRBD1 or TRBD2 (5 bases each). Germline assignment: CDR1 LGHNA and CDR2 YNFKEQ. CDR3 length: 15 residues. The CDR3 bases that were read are TGCGCCAGCAGCATGGGGCTTGCGGAGGCCTACGAG. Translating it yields CASSMGLAEAYE. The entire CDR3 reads CASSMGLAEAYEQYF.

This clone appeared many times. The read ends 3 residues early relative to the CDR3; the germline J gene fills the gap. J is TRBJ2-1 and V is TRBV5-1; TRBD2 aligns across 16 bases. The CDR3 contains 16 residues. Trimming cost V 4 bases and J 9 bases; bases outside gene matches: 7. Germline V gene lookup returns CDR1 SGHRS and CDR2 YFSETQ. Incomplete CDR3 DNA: TGCGCCAGCAGCCCGGGACTAGCGGGAGGGCCCAGTGAG. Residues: CASSPGLAGGPSE. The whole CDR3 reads CASSPGLAGGPSEQFF.

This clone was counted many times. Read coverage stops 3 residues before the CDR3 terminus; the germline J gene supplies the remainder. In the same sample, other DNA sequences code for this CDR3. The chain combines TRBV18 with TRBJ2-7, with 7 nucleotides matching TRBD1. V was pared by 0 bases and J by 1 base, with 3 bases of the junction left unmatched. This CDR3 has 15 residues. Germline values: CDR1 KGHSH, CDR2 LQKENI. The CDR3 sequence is CASSPPPGGSYEQYF. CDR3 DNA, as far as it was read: TGTGCCAGCTCACCACCCCCAGGGGGTTCCTACGAG.

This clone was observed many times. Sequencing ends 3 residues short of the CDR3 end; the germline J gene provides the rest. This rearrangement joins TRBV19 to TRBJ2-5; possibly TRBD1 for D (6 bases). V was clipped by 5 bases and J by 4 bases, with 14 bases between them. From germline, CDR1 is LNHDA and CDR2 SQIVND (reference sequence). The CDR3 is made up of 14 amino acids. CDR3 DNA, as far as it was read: TGTGCCAGTAGTCCAGGGGCAGGCGGAGAGACC. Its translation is CASSPGAGGET. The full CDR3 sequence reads CASSPGAGGETQYF. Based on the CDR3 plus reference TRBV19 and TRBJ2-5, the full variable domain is DGGITQSPKYLFRKEGQNVTLSCEQNLNHDAMYWYRQDPGQGLRLIYYSQIVNDFQKGDIAEGYSVSREKKESFPLTVTSAQKNPTAFYLCASSPGAGGETQYFGPGTRLLVL.

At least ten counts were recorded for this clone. The covered CDR3 bases are TGTGCCAGCAGTGAATATCCTAGCGGTGGAGTAAATGAG. Its protein is CASSEYPSGGVNE. The whole CDR3 sequence is CASSEYPSGGVNEQFF. The chain recombines TRBV6-1 with TRBJ2-1, with 7 bases lining up with TRBD2. The read gets to within 3 residues of the CDR3 end, and the germline J gene fills in the rest. V trimming: 2 bases; J trimming: 7 bases; junction bases outside the gene matches: 11. There are 16 residues in the CDR3. Germline values: CDR1 MNHNS, CDR2 SASEGT.

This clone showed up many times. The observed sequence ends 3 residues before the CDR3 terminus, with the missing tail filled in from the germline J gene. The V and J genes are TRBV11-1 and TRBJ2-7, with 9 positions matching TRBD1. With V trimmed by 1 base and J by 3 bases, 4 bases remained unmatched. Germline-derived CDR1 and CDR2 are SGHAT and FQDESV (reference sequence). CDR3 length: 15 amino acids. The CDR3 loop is CASSLVGQGNYEQYF. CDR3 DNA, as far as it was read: TGTGCCAGCAGCTTAGTTGGACAGGGGAACTACGAG.